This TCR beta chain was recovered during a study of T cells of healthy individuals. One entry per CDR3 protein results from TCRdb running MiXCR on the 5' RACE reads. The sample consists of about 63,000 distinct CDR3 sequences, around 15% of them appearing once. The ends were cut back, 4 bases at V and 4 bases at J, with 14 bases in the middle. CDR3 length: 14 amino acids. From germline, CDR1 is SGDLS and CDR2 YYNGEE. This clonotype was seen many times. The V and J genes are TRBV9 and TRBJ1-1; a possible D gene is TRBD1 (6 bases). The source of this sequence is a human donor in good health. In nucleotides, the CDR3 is TGTGCCAGCAGCACCCAGGGGTCGAGCACTGAAGCTTTCTTT. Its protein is CASSTQGSSTEAFF.